This T cell receptor beta chain was sequenced in a study of Ad26.COV2.S vaccination and SARS-CoV-2 variants. TCRdb's copy holds only in-frame clones and misses some; the assay was immunoSEQ multiplex PCR. Here the sample spans 300,000 to 450,000 clones, around 90% being singletons. This clone was recorded only once. The antigen is unknown. Whole-study results and caveats: The study found higher spike-specific TCR breadth in vaccine than placebo recipients. Non-spike TCR breadth did not differ much between vaccine and placebo recipients. Substantial breadth was reportedly displayed by spike-specific CD8+ and CD4+ T cell responses after vaccination.

Germline assignment: CDR1 MGHRA and CDR2 YSYEKL. The CDR3 length is 16 residues. The V end lost 2 bases, the J end lost 3 bases, and 14 bases lay between the germline ends. The chain joins TRBV4-1 to TRBJ2-1; D might be TRBD2 (5 bases). This receptor was taken from a human donor who had recovered from COVID-19. Source: peripheral blood, taken after recovery from COVID-19. CDR3 bases: TGCGCCAGCAGCCAACTCGGACTGGCCCTCTACAATGAGCAGTTCTTC. This translates into CASSQLGLALYNEQFF.